The 32 T cell receptor beta chains reported below all come from one sample, sequenced in a study of OX40 agonist ivuxolimab in advanced cancers. Measured with immunoSEQ multiplex PCR; TCRdb has only the in-frame clones, and not every one. The data show 30,000 to 35,000 clones, roughly 90% seen once. Sample: CD4+ or CD8+ T cells sorted from blood, taken in a trial of the OX40 agonist ivuxolimab. The receptors come from an adult with an advanced solid tumor such as melanoma, head and neck, liver or kidney cancer.

This clone was detected a few times. The chain employs TRBV7-9 and TRBJ1-2; D is undetermined. V gave up 6 bases and J gave up 9 bases, with 23 bases separating them. The CDR3 length is 15 residues. The germline V gene encodes CDR1 SEHNR and CDR2 FQNEAQ (reference sequence). This chain's CDR3 is CASRNHNEGGVSYTF. The CDR3, as DNA: TGTGCCAGCAGGAACCATAATGAGGGAGGTGTTAGCTACACCTTC.

The chain employs TRBV11-2 and TRBJ2-7; D perhaps matches TRBD1 (6 bases). Germline V gene data show CDR1 as SGHAT and CDR2 as FQNNGV. V lost 4 bases and J 7 bases, leaving 17 bases between the germline ends. This CDR3 spans 14 amino acids. The CDR3 protein is CASSWEGGRWEQYF. CDR3 nucleotide sequence: TGTGCCAGCAGCTGGGAAGGGGGAAGGTGGGAGCAGTACTTC.

This CDR3 reads CASSWTGDFNQPQHF. The DNA for the CDR3 is TGTGCCAGCAGCTGGACAGGGGACTTCAATCAGCCCCAGCATTTT. V and J are TRBV5-5 and TRBJ1-5, with 9 bases aligning to TRBD1. Germline V lookup: CDR1 SGHKS, CDR2 YYEKEE (reference sequence). This CDR3 is 15 amino acids long. With V trimmed by 3 bases and J by 3 bases, 4 bases remained unmatched. Filled out from reference TRBV5-5 and TRBJ1-5, the complete variable domain reads DAGVTQSPTHLIKTRGQQVTLRCSPISGHKSVSWYQQVLGQGPQFIFQYYEKEERGRGNFPDRFSARQFPNYSSELNVNALLLGDSALYLCASSWTGDFNQPQHFGDGTRLSIL.

The rearrangement joins TRBV27 to TRBJ1-1; D remains unclear. Germline V gene sequence: CDR1 MNHEY, CDR2 SMNVEV (reference sequence). This CDR3 has 14 amino acids. The V and J ends lost 3 bases and 1 base respectively, with 9 bases between them. CDR3 protein: CASSFFQTNTEAFF. The CDR3 DNA reads as TGTGCCAGCAGTTTTTTCCAGACGAACACTGAAGCTTTCTTT.

V and J are TRBV6-4 and TRBJ2-2, with D tentatively TRBD2 (6 bases). Trimming pared 0 bases from V and 10 bases from J, leaving 12 bases between. The CDR3 length is 14 residues. Germline CDR1 reads MRHNA; CDR2 reads SNTAGT. CDR3 residues: CASSDSEGTPELFF. CDR3 coding DNA: TGTGCCAGCAGTGACTCGGAGGGAACCCCGGAGCTGTTTTTT.

V gene TRBV7-9 combines with J gene TRBJ2-7; no definite D call. The CDR3 contains 15 residues. Germline V CDR1 and CDR2: SEHNR, FQNEAQ (reference sequence). The V gene lost 3 bases and the J gene lost 7 bases, with 19 bases spanning the gap. This chain's CDR3 is CASSFPPSPSQEQYF. CDR3 nucleotide sequence: TGTGCCAGCAGCTTCCCACCGAGCCCGAGCCAAGAGCAGTACTTC.

The CDR3 spells CASSADRGPDYGYTF. CDR3 coding DNA: TGTGCCAGCTCGGCTGACAGGGGGCCAGACTATGGCTACACCTTC. The genes are TRBV18 and TRBJ1-2, with 10 bases matching TRBD1. This CDR3 region has 15 residues. CDR1 KGHSH and CDR2 LQKENI come from the germline V gene. The trim removed 6 bases at V and 3 bases at J, leaving 7 bases unmatched.

This sequence joins TRBV11-2 and TRBJ1-1; no firm D call. Trimming shortened V by 5 bases and J by 1 base, and 8 bases separated the two germline ends. The length of the CDR3 is 13 residues. Germline CDR1 reads SGHAT; CDR2 reads FQNNGV. The CDR3: CASSLTKNTEAFF. In nucleotides, the CDR3 is TGTGCCAGCAGCCTTACAAAGAACACTGAAGCTTTCTTT.

The genes are TRBV27 and TRBJ1-5; TRBD1 might be the D (6 bases). Germline V gives CDR1 MNHEY, CDR2 SMNVEV (reference sequence). Trimming shortened V by 2 bases and J by 6 bases, and 11 bases separated the two germline ends. This CDR3 comprises 14 residues. The CDR3 protein is CASSLVQGGQPQHF. The CDR3 DNA reads TGTGCCAGCAGTTTAGTACAGGGAGGTCAGCCCCAGCATTTT.

The chain joins TRBV6-5 to TRBJ2-7; possibly TRBD1 for D (5 bases). The CDR3 extends over 13 amino acids. Germline CDR1 and CDR2: MNHEY and SVGAGI. Trimming cost V 8 bases and J 3 bases, with 14 bases left between them. CDR3: CASGPEGVYEQYF. The CDR3 DNA reads TGTGCCAGCGGCCCCGAAGGGGTCTACGAGCAGTACTTC.

V usage is TRBV7-9 and J usage is TRBJ2-1, with a tentative D call TRBD1 (6 bases). V lost 5 bases to trimming and J lost 10 bases, with 12 bases between them. The CDR3 covers 12 residues. Germline V gives CDR1 SEHNR, CDR2 FQNEAQ (reference sequence). For the CDR3, the DNA is TGTGCCAGCAGCGGGCAGGGACACGAGCAGTTCTTC. This gives the protein CASSGQGHEQFF.

The chain has TRBV27 and TRBJ2-7; D not certain. Germline V CDR1 and CDR2: MNHEY, SMNVEV (reference sequence). The CDR3 is made up of 12 amino acids. The V end was cut by 7 bases, the J end by 5 bases, with 12 bases between. The CDR3 nucleotides are TGTGCCAGCAAGACGGCGTCCGACGAGCAGTACTTC. Translated, it gives CASKTASDEQYF.

The count of this clone is one. The chain joins TRBV28 to TRBJ1-5; D is possibly TRBD1 (5 bases). The CDR3 runs 15 residues. The germline gives CDR1 MDHEN, CDR2 SYDVKM. V lost 2 bases, J lost 4 bases, and 12 bases lay in between. CDR3 DNA: TGTGCCAGCAGTTTAGCCAGGGCCCTAAATCAGCCCCAGCATTTT. It codes for CASSLARALNQPQHF.

The J gene is TRBJ2-5, the V gene TRBV2; 7 positions agree with TRBD2. V shed 8 bases and J 1 base; nucleotides not matched to a gene: 22. Germline CDR1 is SNHLY and CDR2 is FYNNEI. This CDR3 has 19 amino acids. Here the CDR3 DNA reads TGTGCCAGCTTCTCGGCGGCGGGAGTGGTGGGGGTGGGCCAAGAGACCCAGTACTTC. This encodes CASFSAAGVVGVGQETQYF.

This clone has only a few counts. The J gene is TRBJ1-1, the V gene TRBV19; D remains ambiguous. Germline V CDR1 and CDR2: LNHDA, SQIVND (reference sequence). V gave up 3 bases and J gave up 10 bases, with 12 bases separating them. The CDR3 spans 12 residues. This chain's CDR3 is CASSIGVEGAFF. In nucleotides, the CDR3 is TGTGCCAGTAGTATCGGTGTAGAGGGAGCTTTCTTT.

This clone appeared once. V gene TRBV9 combines with J gene TRBJ1-2, with TRBD1 identical over 7 bases. Germline trimming cut 2 bases from V and 4 bases from J; bases unmatched to any gene: 8. The CDR3 has 15 residues. CDR1 and CDR2 (germline): SGDLS, YYNGEE. The DNA for the CDR3 is TGTGCCAGCAGCGTCGGCGCCGGGACAGTCTATGGCTACACCTTC. It yields the protein CASSVGAGTVYGYTF.

The chain has TRBV5-4 and TRBJ2-3, with TRBD2 matching 11 bases. Trimming cost V 10 bases and J 2 bases; bases outside gene matches: 9. CDR3 length: 15 residues. Germline assignment: CDR1 SGHNT and CDR2 YYREEE (reference sequence). The CDR3 loop is CAGGASGGLTDTQYF. As DNA, the CDR3 is TGTGCCGGCGGGGCTAGCGGGGGGCTCACAGATACGCAGTATTTT.

The J gene is TRBJ2-1, the V gene TRBV5-8; TRBD2 agrees at 15 bases. Germline lookup yields CDR1 SGHTS and CDR2 YDEGEE. The CDR3 runs to 15 residues. With 4 bases clipped from V and 7 bases from J, the junction kept 3 bases outside the gene matches. The CDR3 nucleotides are TGTGCCAGCAGCCTAGGACTAGCGGGGGGGAATGAGCAGTTCTTC. Translation gives CASSLGLAGGNEQFF.

The genes are TRBV18 and TRBJ1-1, with D tentatively TRBD1 (5 bases). V lost 4 bases to trimming and J lost 0 bases, with 15 bases between them. The CDR3 loop spans 16 amino acids. CDR1 is KGHSH and CDR2 is LQKENI in the germline V gene. The CDR3 nucleotides read TGTGCCAGCTCACAACCCCCTGAGGGGATGAACACTGAAGCTTTCTTT. Protein: CASSQPPEGMNTEAFF.

The gene calls are TRBV29-1 and TRBJ2-1, with TRBD2 identical over 7 bases. Trimming removed 2 bases from V and 4 bases from J; junction bases left unmatched: 8. CDR3 length: 15 residues. Germline V gives CDR1 SQVTM, CDR2 ANQGSEA. The CDR3 protein is CSVEIRGGRYNEQFF. The CDR3, as DNA: TGCAGCGTTGAAATTCGGGGAGGGCGGTACAATGAGCAGTTCTTC.

V gene TRBV5-1 combines with J gene TRBJ2-2; no definite D call. This CDR3 has 14 residues. V lost 3 bases, J lost 1 base, and 7 bases lay in between. Germline V CDR1 and CDR2: SGHRS, YFSETQ. CDR3 amino acids: CASSWAENTGELFF. CDR3 nucleotide sequence: TGCGCCAGCAGCTGGGCCGAGAACACCGGGGAGCTGTTTTTT. Together with reference TRBV5-1 and TRBJ2-2, the CDR3 gives the full variable domain: KAGVTQTPRYLIKTRGQQVTLSCSPISGHRSVSWYQQTPGQGLQFLFEYFSETQRNKGNFPGRFSGRQFSNSRSEMNVSTLELGDSALYLCASSWAENTGELFFGEGSRLTVL.

V and J are TRBV7-9 and TRBJ2-1; TRBD2 matches 7 bases. CDR3 length equals 17 residues. Germline-derived CDR1 and CDR2 are SEHNR and FQNEAQ (reference sequence). After removal of 4 bases from V and 1 base from J, the junction contained 10 bases not matched to a gene. Here the CDR3 DNA reads TGTGCCAGCAGCTCGGAATTGGGACTAACTTCCTACAATGAGCAGTTCTTC. Translating gives CASSSELGLTSYNEQFF.

This chain uses TRBV11-2 with TRBJ2-5; 7 positions match TRBD1. The trim removed 5 bases at V and 1 base at J, leaving 10 bases unmatched. Germline loops: CDR1 SGHAT, CDR2 FQNNGV. The CDR3 extends over 16 amino acids. CDR3 bases: TGTGCCAGCAGCCTCGCCGAGGGACAGTCCCAAGAGACCCAGTACTTC. This translates into CASSLAEGQSQETQYF.

The chain uses TRBV19 and TRBJ1-5, with D hard to call. The CDR3 extends over 15 amino acids. Trimming removed 1 base from V and 7 bases from J, with 14 bases in between. Per germline, CDR1 LNHDA and CDR2 SQIVND (reference sequence). This CDR3 is CASSIATASGQPQHF. CDR3 nucleotides: TGTGCCAGTAGTATAGCTACGGCCTCCGGGCAGCCCCAGCATTTT.

This clone has only one observation. The chain employs TRBV19 and TRBJ2-7; perhaps TRBD2 as D (6 bases). The V gene lost 3 bases and the J gene lost 7 bases, with 13 bases spanning the gap. The CDR3 has 13 residues. Germline lookup yields CDR1 LNHDA and CDR2 SQIVND (reference sequence). Here the CDR3 reads CASSIFGGREQYF. The CDR3 coding sequence is TGTGCCAGTAGTATTTTCGGGGGTCGGGAGCAGTACTTC.

V usage is TRBV4-1 and J usage is TRBJ1-1; the D is unclear. V was trimmed by 0 bases and J by 1 base, leaving 9 bases between them. CDR1 and CDR2 from the germline V gene are MGHRA and YSYEKL. There are 15 residues in the CDR3. CDR3 coding DNA: TGCGCCAGCAGCCAAGATGTGGGAGCGAACACTGAAGCTTTCTTT. This sequence encodes CASSQDVGANTEAFF.

This clone was seen just once. The genes are TRBV7-2 and TRBJ2-7; D possibly corresponds to TRBD2 (7 bases). Germline-derived CDR1 and CDR2 are SGHTA and FQGNSA. V lost 4 bases and J lost 4, with 17 bases in between. The CDR3 is made up of 15 amino acids. CDR3 residues: CASSWGGDSGYEQYF. The CDR3 DNA sequence: TGTGCCAGCAGCTGGGGGGGCGACAGTGGGTACGAGCAGTACTTC.

The chain recombines TRBV28 with TRBJ2-5, with 13 bases identical to TRBD2. Trimming took 5 bases from V and 2 from J; bases not matched to a gene: 5. The CDR3 sequence is 16 residues long. Per the germline V gene, CDR1 is MDHEN and CDR2 is SYDVKM. The CDR3 here is CASSLTSGRDQETQYF. DNA for the CDR3: TGTGCCAGCAGTCTAACTAGCGGGAGGGATCAAGAGACCCAGTACTTC.

This chain links TRBV19 with TRBJ2-1; D is perhaps TRBD1 or TRBD2 (5 bases each). The CDR3 loop spans 13 amino acids. Germline CDR1 is LNHDA and CDR2 is SQIVND (reference sequence). V was shortened by 5 bases and J by 7 bases, with 12 bases between the two germline ends. The DNA for the CDR3 is TGTGCCAGTAGTGAGGGGTTCTTGAATGAGCAGTTCTTC. This codes for CASSEGFLNEQFF.

V gene TRBV6-5 combines with J gene TRBJ1-2, with D unresolved. Trimming cost V 2 bases and J 4 bases, with 14 bases left between them. The length of the CDR3 is 15 residues. Germline V CDR1 and CDR2: MNHEY, SVGAGI. CDR3 residues: CASSYGVRDPYGYTF. CDR3 nucleotides: TGTGCCAGCAGTTACGGGGTTCGGGATCCCTATGGCTACACCTTC.

The chain uses TRBV13 and TRBJ2-1, with D maybe TRBD2 (5 bases). Germline values: CDR1 PRHDT, CDR2 FYEKMQ (reference sequence). This CDR3 spans 11 amino acids. Trimming removed 6 bases from V and 10 bases from J, with 10 bases in between. CDR3 loop: CASREGTEQFF. The DNA for the CDR3 is TGTGCCAGCAGAGAGGGTACCGAGCAGTTCTTC.

The rearrangement uses TRBV6-1 and TRBJ2-2; 10 nucleotides line up with TRBD2. The CDR3 is 15 amino acids. CDR1 is MNHNS, CDR2 SASEGT, per germline. V trimming: 2 bases; J trimming: 5 bases; junction bases outside the gene matches: 2. The CDR3 protein is CASSEPGLATGELFF. Here the CDR3 DNA reads TGTGCCAGCAGTGAACCGGGACTAGCGACCGGGGAGCTGTTTTTT.